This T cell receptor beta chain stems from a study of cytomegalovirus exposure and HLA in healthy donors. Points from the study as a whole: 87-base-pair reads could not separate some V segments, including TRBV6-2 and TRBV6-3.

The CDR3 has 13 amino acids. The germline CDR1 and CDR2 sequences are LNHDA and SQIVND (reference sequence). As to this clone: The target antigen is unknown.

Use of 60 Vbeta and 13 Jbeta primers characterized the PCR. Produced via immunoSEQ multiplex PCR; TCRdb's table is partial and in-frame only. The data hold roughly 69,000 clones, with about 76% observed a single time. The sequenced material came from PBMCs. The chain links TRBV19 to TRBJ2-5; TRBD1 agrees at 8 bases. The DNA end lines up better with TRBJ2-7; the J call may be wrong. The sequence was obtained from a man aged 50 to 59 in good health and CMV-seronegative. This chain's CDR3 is CASSTTGVYEQYF. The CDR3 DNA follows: TGTGCCAGTAGTACGACAGGGGTCTACGAGCAGTACTTC.